This T cell receptor beta chain is drawn from a study of cytomegalovirus exposure and HLA in healthy donors. General study points: Later analysis suggested links between common viral pathogens and several top significant clusters. The records held CMV serostatus as the only immune exposure information. In a later analysis, at a false discovery rate of 0.05, approximately 16,000 TCR beta sequences matched HLA alleles.

Comment on this clone: Its target is not known.

Unmatched junction bases numbered 5, after V lost 3 bases and J lost 7 bases. The CDR3 is made up of 15 amino acids. Germline CDR1 LNHDA, CDR2 SQIVND (reference sequence). Vbeta (60) and Jbeta (13) primers were used in the PCR. Generated by immunoSEQ multiplex PCR, the TCRdb table keeps only in-frame clones and is missing some. The sample records 130,000 or so clones, 85% to 90% being singletons. The sequence was obtained from a woman between 25 and 40 years old in good health and CMV-seropositive. The sample was PBMCs. The chain joins TRBV19 to TRBJ2-1; 11 bases match TRBD2. CDR3: CASSMPGLAANEQFF. The CDR3 DNA follows: TGTGCCAGTAGTATGCCGGGACTAGCGGCGAATGAGCAGTTCTTC.